Detailed here is one T cell receptor (beta chain). Its antigen has not been determined. Base qualities are not recorded, but no much larger clone differs from it by a single base. The sample originates from a study of blood T cell repertoires in COVID-19 (dated by TCRdb to 2020 to 2021). Looking at the study overall: Samples covering the acute and convalescent phases of COVID-19 were provided by collaborators in the United States, Italy and Spain. The prospective study material was composed of cDNA or gDNA derived from T cells, B-cell-depleted T cells, or PBMCs. The dataset comprised deeply sampled blood TCRbeta repertoires from subjects exposed to, actively infected with, or recovered from COVID-19. The repertoires were released in a freely available public database intended as a resource for research on the immune response to SARS-CoV-2. Samples were obtained from the ongoing ImmuneRACE study (first 160 participants) and from about 1,300 subjects provided by 6 global collaborators. The sample metadata nearly always contained a de-identified subject ID, COVID-19 status, age in years and sex. Where available, HLA class I and class II types were taken from metadata supplied by the sample provider and were not determined by assay-based typing.

TCRbeta CDR3 regions were amplified from genomic DNA using the immunoSEQ Assay, a bias-controlled multiplex PCR. The paper's data handling went like this. Within the assay, amplification of reference gene primers was used to estimate how many nucleated cells each sample contained. To quantify the absolute abundance of each unique TCRbeta CDR3 rearrangement, sequence reads were collapsed and filtered. For each sample, productive Simpson clonality was calculated as the square root of Simpson's diversity index over productive rearrangements. Here the immuneACCESS table is served through TCRdb, limited to in-frame sequences with V and J called. Missing clones are a known gap in these copies; in checked studies unresolved V genes cover under half, and the rest lacks a known reason. V and J calls and clone size come straight from that table; D and trimming were deduced from the DNA. The sample has under 150,000 clones on record, 84% of them singletons. The top ten clones comprise 4.5% to 6% of the sample.

Broader findings and caveats from the paper: How much clinical and demographic metadata was included differed by source and by participant, and the metadata was provided uncurated.

Participants in the prospective study were enrolled through a virtual design, were aged about 18 to 90 years, and lived in approximately 24 United States geographic areas. In the prospective study, participants were assigned to cohorts based on the clinical history participants reported in a screening survey and a study questionnaire. In the prospective study, mobile phlebotomists collected whole blood, serum and a nasopharyngeal or oropharyngeal swab from each participant. Participants in the prospective study had the option to provide additional blood draws and questionnaires over an approximately 2-month period. Blood samples from the prospective study were shipped frozen or at room temperature prior to DNA extraction. The sequence was collected from a man in his forties with acute COVID-19. The sequencing input was PBMCs or T cells enriched from blood (not recorded which).

Here the CDR3 is given as CASSKDQGLNTEAFF. The sequence in DNA is TGTGCCAGCAGTAAAGATCAGGGCTTGAACACTGAAGCTTTCTTT. The sequence links TRBV6-2 or TRBV6-3 to TRBJ1-1; TRBD1 is perhaps the D gene, given 5 matching bases. Taken from the germline V gene, the CDR1 and CDR2 loops are MNHEY and SVGEGT. The CDR3 covers 15 residues, taking in both the cysteine and the phenylalanine. The kept DNA is CDR3 alone, 45 bases in frame from the first base. Cut back by 5 bases and 0 bases, the V and J ends lie 13 bases apart.